A selection of T cell receptor beta chains follows, all from one sample in a study of shared clonotypes between healthy human individuals. Using immunoSEQ multiplex PCR, the repertoire was profiled, and TCRdb retains in-frame clones only, with some absent. The sample contains about 1 million clones, under 80% of which appear only once. Sequencing was carried out using memory CD4+ T cells sorted from blood. The receptors stem from a young man in good health. Each CDR3 is given with its conserved first and last residue. D genes are given only for firm matches. Only some rows state a clone size, as once, few, many or a class for expanded clones.

cdr3_nt: TGTGCCAGCAGCCGACAGTCTATGAACACTGAAGCTTTCTTT
cdr3_aa: CASSRQSMNTEAFF
cdr3_length: 14
v_call: TRBV6-1
d_call: -
j_call: TRBJ1-1
clone_size: few

cdr3_nt: TGTGCCATCAGTGAGTCCCCTAATGAAAAACTGTTTTTT
cdr3_aa: CAISESPNEKLFF
cdr3_length: 13
v_call: TRBV10-3
d_call: -
j_call: TRBJ1-4
clone_size: -

cdr3_nt: TGTGCCAGTAGTTCCCGAGGTCAGGGGAATAGCAATCAGCCCCAGCATTTT
cdr3_aa: CASSSRGQGNSNQPQHF
cdr3_length: 17
v_call: TRBV19
d_call: -
j_call: TRBJ1-5
clone_size: -

cdr3_nt: TGTGCCAGCAGTTACGGGCTCTGGAGCTATGGCTACACCTTC
cdr3_aa: CASSYGLWSYGYTF
cdr3_length: 14
v_call: TRBV28
d_call: -
j_call: TRBJ1-2
clone_size: -

cdr3_nt: TGCAGCGTGGCTGTTGGTAGCGGGGGGGAGGAGACCCAGTACTTC
cdr3_aa: CSVAVGSGGEETQYF
cdr3_length: 15
v_call: TRBV29-1
d_call: TRBD2
j_call: TRBJ2-5
clone_size: -

cdr3_nt: TGTGCCAGCAGCTTAGGCCAGGGGGCTCCTGGAAACACCATATATTTT
cdr3_aa: CASSLGQGAPGNTIYF
cdr3_length: 16
v_call: TRBV7-2
d_call: TRBD1
j_call: TRBJ1-3
clone_size: -

cdr3_nt: TGTGCCACCAGACAGGGGAGCGAGACCCAGTACTTC
cdr3_aa: CATRQGSETQYF
cdr3_length: 12
v_call: TRBV5-8
d_call: TRBD1
j_call: TRBJ2-5
clone_size: -

cdr3_nt: TGTGCCAGCAGCGTAGGCGGGAACACAGATACGCAGTATTTT
cdr3_aa: CASSVGGNTDTQYF
cdr3_length: 14
v_call: TRBV9
d_call: -
j_call: TRBJ2-3
clone_size: -

cdr3_nt: TGTGCCAGCAGCCAACCCCGGGCTGAAAAACTGTTTTTT
cdr3_aa: CASSQPRAEKLFF
cdr3_length: 13
v_call: TRBV16
d_call: -
j_call: TRBJ1-4
clone_size: -

cdr3_nt: TGTGCCATCAGCCAAGACAGGGTAACTAATGAAAAACTGTTTTTT
cdr3_aa: CAISQDRVTNEKLFF
cdr3_length: 15
v_call: TRBV10-3
d_call: TRBD1
j_call: TRBJ1-4
clone_size: -

cdr3_nt: TGTGCCAGCAGTTTGGGCAGGATGAACACTGAAGCTTTCTTT
cdr3_aa: CASSLGRMNTEAFF
cdr3_length: 14
v_call: TRBV28
d_call: -
j_call: TRBJ1-1
clone_size: -

cdr3_nt: TGTGCCAGCAGCTTCACTAGCGGGGGCCAGCAGTACTTC
cdr3_aa: CASSFTSGGQQYF
cdr3_length: 13
v_call: TRBV11-3
d_call: TRBD2
j_call: TRBJ2-5
clone_size: -

cdr3_nt: TGTGCCTGGGCAGGGACTAGCGGGAGGAATGAGCAGTTCTTC
cdr3_aa: CAWAGTSGRNEQFF
cdr3_length: 14
v_call: TRBV30
d_call: TRBD2
j_call: TRBJ2-1
clone_size: once

cdr3_nt: TGTGCCAGCAGCTCCTATTGGGCCACAGATACGCAGTATTTT
cdr3_aa: CASSSYWATDTQYF
cdr3_length: 14
v_call: TRBV5-8
d_call: -
j_call: TRBJ2-3
clone_size: -

cdr3_nt: TGTGCCAGCAGCTTACCGAGCACAGATACGCAGTATTTT
cdr3_aa: CASSLPSTDTQYF
cdr3_length: 13
v_call: TRBV13
d_call: -
j_call: TRBJ2-3
clone_size: -

cdr3_nt: TGCGCCAGCAGCCAGGTTCCGGGACAGGGCTCCTACGAGCAGTACTTC
cdr3_aa: CASSQVPGQGSYEQYF
cdr3_length: 16
v_call: TRBV4-1
d_call: TRBD1
j_call: TRBJ2-7
clone_size: -

cdr3_nt: TGCGCCAGCAGCTTGGGCTCACCGGGGCAGGAAAAACTGTTTTTT
cdr3_aa: CASSLGSPGQEKLFF
cdr3_length: 15
v_call: TRBV5-1
d_call: -
j_call: TRBJ1-4
clone_size: -

cdr3_nt: TGTGCCAGCAGCATTAGCCCGACCGTGGAGACCCAGTACTTC
cdr3_aa: CASSISPTVETQYF
cdr3_length: 14
v_call: TRBV7-2
d_call: -
j_call: TRBJ2-5
clone_size: once

cdr3_nt: TGTGCCTGGAGTCCCGGGAACTCTGGAAACACCATATATTTT
cdr3_aa: CAWSPGNSGNTIYF
cdr3_length: 14
v_call: TRBV30
d_call: -
j_call: TRBJ1-3
clone_size: -

cdr3_nt: TGTGCCAGCAGTCAAACTAGCGGGGGTGATGGGGAGCAGTACTTC
cdr3_aa: CASSQTSGGDGEQYF
cdr3_length: 15
v_call: TRBV6-5
d_call: TRBD2
j_call: TRBJ2-7
clone_size: -

cdr3_nt: TGTGCCACCAGCAGAGATCCGACTCCCCAAGAGACCCAGTACTTC
cdr3_aa: CATSRDPTPQETQYF
cdr3_length: 15
v_call: TRBV15
d_call: -
j_call: TRBJ2-5
clone_size: -

cdr3_nt: TGTGCCAGCAGCTTAGGACGGATGAATTCACCCCTCCACTTT
cdr3_aa: CASSLGRMNSPLHF
cdr3_length: 14
v_call: TRBV7-2
d_call: -
j_call: TRBJ1-6
clone_size: many

cdr3_nt: TGTGCCAGCAGCGCCGGGACAGGGGGCTCGTGGCCCCTCCACTTT
cdr3_aa: CASSAGTGGSWPLHF
cdr3_length: 15
v_call: TRBV7-6
d_call: TRBD1
j_call: TRBJ1-6
clone_size: -

cdr3_nt: TGTGCCTGGAGTGTATTAGGCCCGCCCAATGCCAATCAGCCCCAGCATTTT
cdr3_aa: CAWSVLGPPNANQPQHF
cdr3_length: 17
v_call: TRBV30
d_call: -
j_call: TRBJ1-5
clone_size: -